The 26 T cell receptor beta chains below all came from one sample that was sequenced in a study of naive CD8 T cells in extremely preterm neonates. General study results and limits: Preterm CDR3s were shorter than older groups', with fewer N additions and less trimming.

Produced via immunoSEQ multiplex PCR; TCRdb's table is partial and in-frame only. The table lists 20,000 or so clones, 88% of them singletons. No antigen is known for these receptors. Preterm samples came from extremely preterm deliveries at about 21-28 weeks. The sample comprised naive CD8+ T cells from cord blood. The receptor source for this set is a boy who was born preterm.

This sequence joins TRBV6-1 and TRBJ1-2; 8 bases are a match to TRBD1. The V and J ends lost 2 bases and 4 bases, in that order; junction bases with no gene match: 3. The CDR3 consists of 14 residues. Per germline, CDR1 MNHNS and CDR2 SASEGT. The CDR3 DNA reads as TGTGCCAGCAGTGAAATTGGGACAGGCTATGGCTACACCTTC. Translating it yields CASSEIGTGYGYTF.

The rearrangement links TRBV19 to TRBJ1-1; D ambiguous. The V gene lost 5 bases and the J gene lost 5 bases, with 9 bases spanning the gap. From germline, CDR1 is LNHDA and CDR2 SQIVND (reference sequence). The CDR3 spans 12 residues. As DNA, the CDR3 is TGTGCCAGTAGTCCCGGGGTAACTGAAGCTTTCTTT. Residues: CASSPGVTEAFF.

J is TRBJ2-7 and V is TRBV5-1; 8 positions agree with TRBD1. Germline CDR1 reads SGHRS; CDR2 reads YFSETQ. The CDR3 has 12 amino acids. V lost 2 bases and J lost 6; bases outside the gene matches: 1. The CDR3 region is CASSFTGGEQYF. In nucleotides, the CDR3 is TGCGCCAGCAGCTTTACAGGGGGCGAGCAGTACTTC.

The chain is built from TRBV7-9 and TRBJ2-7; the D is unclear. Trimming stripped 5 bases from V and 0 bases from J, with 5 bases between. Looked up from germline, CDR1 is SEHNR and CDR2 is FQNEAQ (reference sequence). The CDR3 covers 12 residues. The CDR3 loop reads CASSHSSYEQYF. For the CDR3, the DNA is TGTGCCAGCAGCCACAGCTCCTACGAGCAGTACTTC.

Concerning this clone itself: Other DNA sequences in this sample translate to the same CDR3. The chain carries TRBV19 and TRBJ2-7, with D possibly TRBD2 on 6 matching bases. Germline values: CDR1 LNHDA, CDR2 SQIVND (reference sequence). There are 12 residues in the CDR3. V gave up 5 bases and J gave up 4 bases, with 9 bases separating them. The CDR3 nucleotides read TGTGCCAGTAGTTCCGGGGGTTACGAGCAGTACTTC. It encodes CASSSGGYEQYF.

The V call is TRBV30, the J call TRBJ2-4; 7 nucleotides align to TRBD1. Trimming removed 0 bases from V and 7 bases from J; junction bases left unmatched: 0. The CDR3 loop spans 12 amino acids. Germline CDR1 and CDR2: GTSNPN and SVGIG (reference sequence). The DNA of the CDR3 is TGTGCCTGGAGTGTGGACAGGAACATTCAGTACTTC. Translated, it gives CAWSVDRNIQYF. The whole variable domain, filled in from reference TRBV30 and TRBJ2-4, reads SQTIHQWPATLVQPVGSPLSLECTVEGTSNPNLYWYRQAAGRGLQLLFYSVGIGQISSEVPQNLSASRPQDRQFILSSKKLLLSDSGFYLCAWSVDRNIQYFGAGTRLSVL.

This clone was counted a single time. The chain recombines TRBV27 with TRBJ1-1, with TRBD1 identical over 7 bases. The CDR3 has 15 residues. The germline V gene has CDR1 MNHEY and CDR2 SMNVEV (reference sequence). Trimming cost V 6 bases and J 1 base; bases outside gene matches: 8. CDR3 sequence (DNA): TGTGCCAGCAGCTCACACAGGGGAGAGAACACTGAAGCTTTCTTT. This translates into CASSSHRGENTEAFF.

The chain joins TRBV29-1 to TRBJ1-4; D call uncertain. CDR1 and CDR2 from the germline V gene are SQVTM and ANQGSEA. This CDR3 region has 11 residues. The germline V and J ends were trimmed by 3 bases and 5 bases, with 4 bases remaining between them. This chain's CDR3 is CSVDSNEKLFF. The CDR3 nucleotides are TGCAGCGTTGATAGCAATGAAAAACTGTTTTTT.

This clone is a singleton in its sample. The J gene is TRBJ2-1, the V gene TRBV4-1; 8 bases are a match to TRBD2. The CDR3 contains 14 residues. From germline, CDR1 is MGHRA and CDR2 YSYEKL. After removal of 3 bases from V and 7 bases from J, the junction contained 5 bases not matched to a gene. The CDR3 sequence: CASSHTGGRNEQFF. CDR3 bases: TGCGCCAGCAGCCATACGGGGGGGAGAAATGAGCAGTTCTTC.

The CDR3 nucleotides read TGTGCTAGTGGTTTGATCACAGATACGCAGTATTTT. This sequence encodes CASGLITDTQYF. This chain uses TRBV12-5 with TRBJ2-3; D is uncertain. V was clipped by 2 bases and J by 2 bases, with 2 bases between them. In germline, CDR1 is LGHNT, CDR2 FRNRAP. The CDR3 contains 12 residues.

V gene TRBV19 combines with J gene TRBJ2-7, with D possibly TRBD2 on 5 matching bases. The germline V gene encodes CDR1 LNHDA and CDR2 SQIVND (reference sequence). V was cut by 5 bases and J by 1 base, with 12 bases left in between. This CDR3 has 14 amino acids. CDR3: CASSSLAGSYEQYF. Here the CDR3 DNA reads TGTGCCAGTAGTTCCCTAGCTGGTTCCTACGAGCAGTACTTC.

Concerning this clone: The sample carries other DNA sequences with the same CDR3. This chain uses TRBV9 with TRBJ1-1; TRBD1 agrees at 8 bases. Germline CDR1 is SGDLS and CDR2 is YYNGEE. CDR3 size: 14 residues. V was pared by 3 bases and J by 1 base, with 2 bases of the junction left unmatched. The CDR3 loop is CASSGQGANTEAFF. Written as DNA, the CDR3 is TGTGCCAGCAGCGGGCAGGGGGCGAACACTGAAGCTTTCTTT. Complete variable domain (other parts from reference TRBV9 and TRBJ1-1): DSGVTQTPKHLITATGQRVTLRCSPRSGDLSVYWYQQSLDQGLQFLIQYYNGEERAKGNILERFSAQQFPDLHSELNLSSLELGDSALYFCASSGQGANTEAFFGQGTRLTVV.

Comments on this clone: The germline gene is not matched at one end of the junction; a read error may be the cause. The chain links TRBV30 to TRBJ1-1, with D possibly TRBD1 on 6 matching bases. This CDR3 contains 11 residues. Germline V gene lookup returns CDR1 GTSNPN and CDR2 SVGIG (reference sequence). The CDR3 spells CARREGVEAFF. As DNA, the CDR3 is TGTGCCCGGAGAGAGGGGGTTGAAGCTTTCTTT.

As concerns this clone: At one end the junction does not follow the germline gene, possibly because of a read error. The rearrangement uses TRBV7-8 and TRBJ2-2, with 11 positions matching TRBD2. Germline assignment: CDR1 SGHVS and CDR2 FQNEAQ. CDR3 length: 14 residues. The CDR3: CASSLAGGTGELFF. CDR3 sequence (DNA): TGTGCCAGCAGCCTAGCGGGGGGCACCGGGGAGCTGTTTTTT.

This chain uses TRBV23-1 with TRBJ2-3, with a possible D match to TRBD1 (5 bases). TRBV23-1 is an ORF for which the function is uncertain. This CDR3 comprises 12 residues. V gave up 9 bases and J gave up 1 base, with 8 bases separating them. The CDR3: CASEGGTDTQYF. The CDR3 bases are TGCGCCAGTGAAGGGGGCACAGATACGCAGTATTTT.

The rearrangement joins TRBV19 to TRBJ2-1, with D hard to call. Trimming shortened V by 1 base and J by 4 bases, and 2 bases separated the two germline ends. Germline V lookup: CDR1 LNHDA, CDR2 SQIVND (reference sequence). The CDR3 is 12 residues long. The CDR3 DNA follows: TGTGCCAGTAGTATAGGGTACAATGAGCAGTTCTTC. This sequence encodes CASSIGYNEQFF.

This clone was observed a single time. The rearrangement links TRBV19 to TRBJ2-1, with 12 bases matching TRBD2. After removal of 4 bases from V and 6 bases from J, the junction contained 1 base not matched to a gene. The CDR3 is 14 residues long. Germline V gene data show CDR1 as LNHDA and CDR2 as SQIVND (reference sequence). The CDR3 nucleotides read TGTGCCAGTAGTACTAGCGGGGGGGCCAATGAGCAGTTCTTC. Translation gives CASSTSGGANEQFF.

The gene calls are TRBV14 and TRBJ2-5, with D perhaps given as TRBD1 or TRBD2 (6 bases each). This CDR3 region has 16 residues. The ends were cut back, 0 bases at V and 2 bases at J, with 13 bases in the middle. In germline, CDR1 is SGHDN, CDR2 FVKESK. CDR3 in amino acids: CASSQDMRGEQETQYF. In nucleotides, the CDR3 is TGTGCCAGCAGCCAAGATATGAGGGGGGAGCAAGAGACCCAGTACTTC.

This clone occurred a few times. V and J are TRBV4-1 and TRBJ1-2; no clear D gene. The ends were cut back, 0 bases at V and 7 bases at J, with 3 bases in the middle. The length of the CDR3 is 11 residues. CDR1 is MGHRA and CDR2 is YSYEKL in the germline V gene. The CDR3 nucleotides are TGCGCCAGCAGCCAAGATTTTGGCTACACCTTC. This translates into CASSQDFGYTF.

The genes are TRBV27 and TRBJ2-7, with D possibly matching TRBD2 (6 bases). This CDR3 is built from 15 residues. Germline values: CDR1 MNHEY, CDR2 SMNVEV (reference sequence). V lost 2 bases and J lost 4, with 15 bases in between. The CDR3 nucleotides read TGTGCCAGCAGTTTAGCGGGACTGCTTCCGTACGAGCAGTACTTC. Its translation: CASSLAGLLPYEQYF.

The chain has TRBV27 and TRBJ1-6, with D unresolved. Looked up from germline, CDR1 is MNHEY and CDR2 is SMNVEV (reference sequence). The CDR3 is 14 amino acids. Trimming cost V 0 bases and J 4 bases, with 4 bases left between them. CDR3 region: CASSLSRYNSPLHF. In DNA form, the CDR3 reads TGTGCCAGCAGTTTATCCAGGTATAATTCACCCCTCCACTTT.

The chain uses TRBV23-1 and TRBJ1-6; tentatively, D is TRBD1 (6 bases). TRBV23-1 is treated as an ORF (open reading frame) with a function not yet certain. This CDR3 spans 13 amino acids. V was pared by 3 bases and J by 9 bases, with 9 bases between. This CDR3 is CASSQGGGSPLHF. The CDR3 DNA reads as TGCGCCAGCAGTCAGGGGGGCGGTTCACCCCTCCACTTT.

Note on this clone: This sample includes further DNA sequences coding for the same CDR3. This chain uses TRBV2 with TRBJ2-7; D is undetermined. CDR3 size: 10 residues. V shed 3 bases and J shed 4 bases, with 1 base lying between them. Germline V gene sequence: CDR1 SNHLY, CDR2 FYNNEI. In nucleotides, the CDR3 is TGTGCCAGCAGTGATTACGAGCAGTACTTC. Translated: CASSDYEQYF.

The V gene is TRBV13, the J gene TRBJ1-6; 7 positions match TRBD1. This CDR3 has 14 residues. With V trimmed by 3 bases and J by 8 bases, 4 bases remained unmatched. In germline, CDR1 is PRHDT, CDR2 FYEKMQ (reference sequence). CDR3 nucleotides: TGTGCCAGCAGCTTCAAGGGGGCGTATTCACCCCTCCACTTT. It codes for CASSFKGAYSPLHF.

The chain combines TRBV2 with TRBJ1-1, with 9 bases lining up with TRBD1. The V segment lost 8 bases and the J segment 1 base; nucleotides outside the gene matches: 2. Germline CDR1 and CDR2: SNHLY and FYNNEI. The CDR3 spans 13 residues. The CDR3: CASLGQGNTEAFF. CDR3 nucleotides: TGTGCCAGCCTGGGACAGGGGAACACTGAAGCTTTCTTT.

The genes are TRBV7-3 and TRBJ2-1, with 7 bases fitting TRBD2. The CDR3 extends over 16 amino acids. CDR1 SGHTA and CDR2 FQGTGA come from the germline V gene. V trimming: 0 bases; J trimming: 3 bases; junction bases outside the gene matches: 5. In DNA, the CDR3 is TGTGCCAGCAGCTTAACGGGACTACGCGACTACAATGAGCAGTTCTTC. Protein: CASSLTGLRDYNEQFF.